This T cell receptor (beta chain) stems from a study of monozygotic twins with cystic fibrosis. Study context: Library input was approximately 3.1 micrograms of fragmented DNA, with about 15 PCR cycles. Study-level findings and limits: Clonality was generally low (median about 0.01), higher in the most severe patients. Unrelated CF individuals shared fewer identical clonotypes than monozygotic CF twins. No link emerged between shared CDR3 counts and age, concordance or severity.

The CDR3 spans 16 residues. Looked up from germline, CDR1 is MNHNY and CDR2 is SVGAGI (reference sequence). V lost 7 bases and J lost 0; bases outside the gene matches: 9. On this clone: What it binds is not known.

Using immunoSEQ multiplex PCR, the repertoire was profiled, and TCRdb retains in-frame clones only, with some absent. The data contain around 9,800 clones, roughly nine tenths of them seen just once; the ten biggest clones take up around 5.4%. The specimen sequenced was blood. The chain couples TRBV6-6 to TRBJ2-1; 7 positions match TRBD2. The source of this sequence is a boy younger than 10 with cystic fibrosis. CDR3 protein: CASIPILADSYNEQFF. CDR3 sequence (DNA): TGTGCCAGCATTCCCATTCTAGCGGACTCCTACAATGAGCAGTTCTTC.